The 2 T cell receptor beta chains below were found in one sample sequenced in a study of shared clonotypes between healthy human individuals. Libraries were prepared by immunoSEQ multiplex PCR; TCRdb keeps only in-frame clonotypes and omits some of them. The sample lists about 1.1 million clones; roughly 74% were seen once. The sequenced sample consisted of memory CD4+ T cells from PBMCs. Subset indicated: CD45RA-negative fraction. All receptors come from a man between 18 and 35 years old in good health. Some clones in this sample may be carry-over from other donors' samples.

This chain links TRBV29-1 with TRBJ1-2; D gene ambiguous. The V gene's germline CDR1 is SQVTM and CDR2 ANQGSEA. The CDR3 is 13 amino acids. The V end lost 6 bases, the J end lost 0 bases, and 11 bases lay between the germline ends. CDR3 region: CSVADATNYGYTF. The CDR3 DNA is TGCAGCGTAGCCGACGCAACTAACTATGGCTACACCTTC. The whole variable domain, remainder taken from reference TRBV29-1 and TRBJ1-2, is SAVISQKPSRDICQRGTSLTIQCQVDSQVTMMFWYRQQPGQSLTLIATANQGSEATYESGFVIDKFPISRPNLTFSTLTVSNMSPEDSSIYLCSVADATNYGYTFGSGTRLTVV.

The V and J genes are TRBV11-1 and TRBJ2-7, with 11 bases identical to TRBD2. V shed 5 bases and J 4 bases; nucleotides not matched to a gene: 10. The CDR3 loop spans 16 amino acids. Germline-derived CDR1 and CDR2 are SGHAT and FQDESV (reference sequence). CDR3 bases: TGTGCCAGCAGCGGTCCTGCCGGGACTAGCGGATACGAGCAGTACTTC. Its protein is CASSGPAGTSGYEQYF.